This TCR beta chain was captured by sequencing in a study of shared clonotypes between healthy human individuals. General study findings and limits: A small donor pool kept down the genetic and exposure-history diversity that was represented.

Note on this clone: Antigen specificity is unknown.

Genomic DNA from unsorted samples was obtained from 70 million to 95 million PBMCs (per sample). Measured with immunoSEQ multiplex PCR; TCRdb has only the in-frame clones, and not every one. The table lists more than 450,000 clones, 70% to 80% of them singletons. This CDR3 comprises 20 residues. Per germline, CDR1 LNHDA and CDR2 SQIVND (reference sequence). Unmatched junction bases numbered 19, after V lost 6 bases and J lost 1 base. The chain carries TRBV19 and TRBJ1-5; 9 positions agree with TRBD1. This TCR was sampled from a woman aged 40 to 50 in good health. Some clones in this sample may be carry-over from other donors' samples. Material for sequencing was PBMCs. The CDR3 nucleotides read TGTGCCAGTAGGCCAGGTCGCGGGACAGGGAGATCAGTCAGCAATCAGCCCCAGCATTTT. It codes for CASRPGRGTGRSVSNQPQHF.